This T cell receptor beta chain was profiled in a study of cytomegalovirus exposure and HLA in healthy donors. Overall study context: Earlier, some 200 million T cells were analyzed, and 117 million unique TCR beta sequences were found among them. Study findings and constraints: The number of N-insertions in an Asian-associated ancestry cluster was reportedly below the approximately 680-donor mean in a later analysis. Later analysis suggested links between common viral pathogens and several top significant clusters.

Regarding donors, all were healthy bone marrow donors. To note about this clone: Its antigen is undetermined.

Trimming took 0 bases from V and 5 from J, leaving 7 bases between them. The CDR3 is 13 amino acids. From germline, CDR1 is LNHDA and CDR2 SQIVND (reference sequence). Both 60 Vbeta primers and 13 Jbeta primers went into the PCR. Profiled with immunoSEQ multiplex PCR; TCRdb holds only in-frame clones, not every one. The sample yields about 94,000 clones, over 65% seen once. V usage is TRBV19 and J usage is TRBJ1-1; maybe TRBD1 (5 bases). Sequencing was performed on PBMCs. This TCR came from a man aged 25 to 40 in good health and CMV-seronegative. CDR3 sequence (DNA): TGTGCCAGTAGTATAGACAGGGAAACTGAAGCTTTCTTT. It is translated as CASSIDRETEAFF.